The next 28 T cell receptor beta chains were all read from a single sample in a study of CD8 T cells in Susac syndrome. With random hexamers, roughly 0.45 to 1 ug RNA was reverse transcribed. TCRdb analysed the immunoSEQ multiplex PCR reads with MiXCR anew, one entry per CDR3 protein. This sample has about 210,000 distinct CDR3 sequences; more than 85% occur once, and the top ten carry 0.07% to 0.095%. The sample comprised CD4+ T cells from PBMCs. These receptors came from a human donor with multiple sclerosis.

The rearrangement links TRBV20-1 to TRBJ1-4; D not resolved. This CDR3 comprises 11 residues. Germline V CDR1 and CDR2: DFQATT, SNEGSKA (reference sequence). The V end was cut by 2 bases, the J end by 8 bases, with 6 bases between. The CDR3 here is CSARNREKLFF. CDR3 sequence (DNA): TGCAGTGCTAGAAACAGAGAAAAACTGTTTTTT.

The CDR3 DNA reads TGCAGCGTTGAAGACCCCTTCGGAAGGCAAGAGACCCAGTACTTC. It yields the protein CSVEDPFGRQETQYF. The chain has TRBV29-1 and TRBJ2-5; D is ambiguous. Trimming took off 0 bases at V and 2 bases at J, with 13 bases between the two ends. The CDR3 covers 15 residues. Looked up from germline, CDR1 is SQVTM and CDR2 is ANQGSEA.

This rearrangement joins TRBV6-2 or TRBV6-3 to TRBJ1-1; D not resolved. V lost 3 bases, J lost 10 bases, and 15 bases lay in between. Germline V gene data show CDR1 as MNHEY and CDR2 as SVGEGT. The CDR3 extends over 13 amino acids. The CDR3 DNA reads TGTGCCAGCAGTTATAGGTTTGACACCGGAGCTTTCTTT. Residues: CASSYRFDTGAFF.

DNA for the CDR3: TGCAGCGCTGACTCCAGATATGGCTACACCTTC. Its translation: CSADSRYGYTF. The gene calls are TRBV29-1 and TRBJ1-2; unclear D gene. Trimming stripped 7 bases from V and 5 bases from J, with 11 bases between. The germline gives CDR1 SQVTM, CDR2 ANQGSEA. The CDR3 sequence is 11 residues long.

V is TRBV29-1 and J is TRBJ1-1; tentatively, D is TRBD1 (6 bases). Trimming took 6 bases from V and 1 from J, leaving 12 bases between them. Germline V gene sequence: CDR1 SQVTM, CDR2 ANQGSEA. There are 13 residues in the CDR3. The chain's CDR3 is CSVSYRANTEAFF. In nucleotides, the CDR3 is TGCAGCGTCTCCTACAGGGCGAACACTGAAGCTTTCTTT. Based on the CDR3 plus reference TRBV29-1 and TRBJ1-1, the full variable domain is SAVISQKPSRDICQRGTSLTIQCQVDSQVTMMFWYRQQPGQSLTLIATANQGSEATYESGFVIDKFPISRPNLTFSTLTVSNMSPEDSSIYLCSVSYRANTEAFFGQGTRLTVV.

The chain couples TRBV20-1 to TRBJ2-2; 7 nucleotides agree with TRBD2. The CDR3 is made up of 12 amino acids. CDR1 and CDR2 (germline): DFQATT, SNEGSKA (reference sequence). With V trimmed by 5 bases and J by 3 bases, 0 bases remained unmatched. The CDR3 protein is CSAGGDTGELFF. The CDR3 coding sequence is TGCAGTGCTGGGGGGGACACCGGGGAGCTGTTTTTT.

CDR3 loop: CASSSRRGTDTQYF. The CDR3 DNA reads TGTGCCAGCAGTTCTCGGCGGGGCACAGATACGCAGTATTTT. The chain employs TRBV12-3 or TRBV12-4 and TRBJ2-3; TRBD2 might be the D (5 bases). Trimming removed 4 bases at V and 1 base at J, with 9 bases between. The CDR3 runs to 14 residues.

This sequence joins TRBV4-1 and TRBJ2-4; D remains unclear. This CDR3 contains 13 residues. V was pared by 2 bases and J by 7 bases, with 9 bases between. Germline V gene lookup returns CDR1 MGHRA and CDR2 YSYEKL. The CDR3, as DNA: TGCGCCAGCAGCCAAATGGTGGGGAACATTCAGTACTTC. This encodes CASSQMVGNIQYF.

This chain joins TRBV6-5 and TRBJ1-3; TRBD1 agrees at 7 bases. The CDR3 covers 15 residues. The V segment lost 2 bases and the J segment 1 base; nucleotides outside the gene matches: 2. Germline CDR1 and CDR2: MNHEY and SVGAGI. Here the CDR3 reads CASSYDRDSGNTIYF. Written as DNA, the CDR3 is TGTGCCAGCAGTTACGACAGGGATTCTGGAAACACCATATATTTT.

The chain's CDR3 is CASSHSLNDRYGYTF. The DNA for the CDR3 is TGTGCCAGCAGCCATTCTCTTAACGACCGGTATGGCTACACCTTC. The chain links TRBV3-1 to TRBJ1-2; the D is unclear. The V gene lost 3 bases and the J gene lost 5 bases, with 16 bases spanning the gap. Looked up from germline, CDR1 is LGHDT and CDR2 is YNNKEL (reference sequence). The CDR3 runs 15 residues.

This rearrangement joins TRBV12-3 or TRBV12-4 to TRBJ2-5; D is perhaps TRBD2 (5 bases). V lost 6 bases, J lost 5 bases, and 10 bases lay in between. The CDR3 spans 12 residues. This CDR3 is CASRGRAETQYF. The CDR3 DNA sequence: TGTGCCAGCAGGGGGAGAGCGGAGACCCAGTACTTC.

This sequence joins TRBV25-1 and TRBJ2-5; TRBD1 matches at 10 bases. Unmatched junction bases numbered 3, after V lost 3 bases and J lost 5 bases. The CDR3 is 14 amino acids. CDR1 and CDR2 from the germline V gene are MGHDK and SYGVNS. Here the CDR3 DNA reads TGTGCCAGCAGTGACGGGACAGGGGTCGAGACCCAGTACTTC. Translation: CASSDGTGVETQYF.

J is TRBJ1-1 and V is TRBV6-6, with TRBD1 matching 7 bases. Germline V gene data show CDR1 as MNHNY and CDR2 as SVGAGI (reference sequence). V dropped 8 bases and J dropped 0; count of bases not matched to a gene: 6. CDR3 length: 14 amino acids. The CDR3 region is CASLDRAMNTEAFF. As DNA, the CDR3 is TGTGCCAGCCTTGACAGGGCCATGAACACTGAAGCTTTCTTT.

V usage is TRBV3-1 and J usage is TRBJ2-1, with D perhaps TRBD1 (5 bases). Per the germline V gene, CDR1 is LGHDT and CDR2 is YNNKEL (reference sequence). There are 13 residues in the CDR3. V was pared by 1 base and J by 9 bases, with 10 bases between. The CDR3 nucleotides read TGTGCCAGCAGCCAAGGTGCTAGGGGTGAGCAGTTCTTC. Translating gives CASSQGARGEQFF.

This chain uses TRBV29-1 with TRBJ1-1; weak D call: TRBD1 (5 bases). Between the trimmed V and J ends, which lost 8 bases and 3 bases, there was a span of 22 bases. CDR3 length equals 15 residues. Per germline, CDR1 SQVTM and CDR2 ANQGSEA. CDR3: CSFPGRVAGYTEAFF. The CDR3 DNA reads TGCAGCTTCCCGGGCAGGGTCGCCGGATACACTGAAGCTTTCTTT.

The sample holds one count of this clonotype. The J gene is TRBJ1-2, the V gene TRBV18; D is uncertain. The CDR3 runs to 16 residues. Trimming pared 3 bases from V and 1 base from J, leaving 15 bases between. Germline lookup yields CDR1 KGHSH and CDR2 LQKENI. In DNA, the CDR3 is TGTGCCAGCTCACCTTCATCGCAAGCCATTAACTATGGCTACACCTTC. This codes for CASSPSSQAINYGYTF.

The V call is TRBV20-1, the J call TRBJ2-1; D is possibly TRBD2 (6 bases). V gave up 0 bases and J gave up 7 bases, with 16 bases separating them. CDR1 DFQATT and CDR2 SNEGSKA come from the germline V gene (reference sequence). The CDR3 is 15 residues long. CDR3 nucleotide sequence: TGCAGTGCTAGAGATGGGAGGACCGTAGCGAATGAGCAGTTCTTC. Its translation: CSARDGRTVANEQFF.

The rearrangement joins TRBV29-1 to TRBJ2-5; either TRBD1 or TRBD2 may supply D (6 bases each). This CDR3 has 15 residues. Trimming cost V 2 bases and J 2 bases, with 15 bases left between them. Germline V gene sequence: CDR1 SQVTM, CDR2 ANQGSEA. In nucleotides, the CDR3 is TGCAGCGTTGAACTGGGGGGCTACTTACAAGAGACCCAGTACTTC. It codes for CSVELGGYLQETQYF.

The V call is TRBV20-1, the J call TRBJ2-7; no reliable D call. The V gene's germline CDR1 is DFQATT and CDR2 SNEGSKA (reference sequence). Deletions cut 6 bases from V and 3 bases from J, with 15 bases between. The length of the CDR3 is 13 residues. The CDR3 nucleotides are TGCAGTGCCGCCAGGACCGAAGGCTACGAGCAGTACTTC. This encodes CSAARTEGYEQYF.

The V gene is TRBV29-1, the J gene TRBJ2-3; perhaps D is TRBD1 or TRBD2 (6 bases each). Germline CDR1 SQVTM, CDR2 ANQGSEA. The CDR3 runs 12 residues. V lost 7 bases, J lost 4 bases, and 12 bases lay in between. This CDR3 is CSAEGGADTQYF. The CDR3 nucleotides are TGCAGCGCCGAGGGGGGAGCAGATACGCAGTATTTT.

Here the CDR3 reads CSVELSYTF. The CDR3 bases are TGCAGCGTTGAGTTGAGCTACACCTTC. The chain links TRBV29-1 to TRBJ1-2; D ambiguous. V lost 3 bases and J 9 bases, leaving 5 bases between the germline ends. The CDR3 runs 9 residues. Germline assignment: CDR1 SQVTM and CDR2 ANQGSEA.

The chain recombines TRBV7-3 with TRBJ2-5; maybe TRBD2 (6 bases). CDR1 and CDR2 (germline): SGHTA, FQGTGA. CDR3 length: 14 residues. Trimming took off 5 bases at V and 5 bases at J, with 15 bases between the two ends. CDR3 in amino acids: CASSTGTPGETQYF. CDR3 in DNA: TGTGCCAGCAGCACCGGGACTCCGGGGGAGACCCAGTACTTC.

The chain combines TRBV15 with TRBJ2-7; D call uncertain. V was clipped by 4 bases and J by 2 bases, with 12 bases between them. Per the germline V gene, CDR1 is LNHNV and CDR2 is YYDKDF (reference sequence). This CDR3 is 14 amino acids long. The CDR3 loop reads CATSTQELTYEQYF. Written as DNA, the CDR3 is TGTGCCACCAGCACCCAGGAATTGACCTACGAGCAGTACTTC.

The chain carries TRBV4-1 and TRBJ1-1; no clear D. This CDR3 contains 14 residues. Germline-derived CDR1 and CDR2 are MGHRA and YSYEKL. The V and J ends lost 0 bases and 4 bases respectively, with 9 bases between them. The CDR3 loop is CASSQEREITEAFF. CDR3 coding DNA: TGCGCCAGCAGCCAAGAGCGGGAGATCACTGAAGCTTTCTTT.

J is TRBJ2-2 and V is TRBV12-3 or TRBV12-4; 7 nucleotides match TRBD1. This CDR3 has 15 residues. The V and J ends lost 5 bases and 6 bases, in that order; junction bases with no gene match: 9. The CDR3, as DNA: TGTGCCAGCAGTACCGGGACAGTTCGTTCCGGGGAGCTGTTTTTT. This gives the protein CASSTGTVRSGELFF.

This chain connects TRBV5-1 to TRBJ2-5, with D possibly matching TRBD1 (5 bases). CDR1 is SGHRS and CDR2 is YFSETQ in the germline V gene. The CDR3 is made up of 15 amino acids. V lost 2 bases and J lost 1, with 12 bases in between. CDR3 region: CASSLQETIQETQYF. In DNA, the CDR3 is TGCGCCAGCAGCTTACAGGAAACGATCCAAGAGACCCAGTACTTC.

V is TRBV3-1 and J is TRBJ2-2, with D hard to call. There are 14 residues in the CDR3. The V end lost 0 bases, the J end lost 4 bases, and 6 bases lay between the germline ends. CDR1 and CDR2 (germline): LGHDT, YNNKEL (reference sequence). This CDR3 is CASSQEVGTGELFF. The CDR3 DNA reads as TGTGCCAGCAGCCAAGAAGTGGGCACCGGGGAGCTGTTTTTT.

V is TRBV5-1 and J is TRBJ2-7, with D tentatively TRBD1 (6 bases). CDR3 size: 17 residues. V lost 0 bases, J lost 0 bases, and 16 bases lay in between. From germline, CDR1 is SGHRS and CDR2 YFSETQ. CDR3 in amino acids: CASSLGGQISPSYEQYF. Written as DNA, the CDR3 is TGCGCCAGCAGCTTGGGCGGACAGATATCTCCCTCCTACGAGCAGTACTTC.